Listed below are T cell receptor beta chains from one sample, sequenced in a study of memory CD4+ T cells and cytomegalovirus serostatus. Using immunoSEQ multiplex PCR, the repertoire was profiled, and TCRdb retains in-frame clones only, with some absent. Counted here are 50,000 or so clones, about 86% occurring once; the ten biggest clones make up 2%. Sequencing was done on a sample of memory CD4+ T cells from blood. These TCRs come from an adult in good health and CMV-seropositive. Both conserved end residues are part of each CDR3. A D gene is named only where the DNA matches it firmly. Rows may omit the clone size; those that give it use once, few, many or a size class.

D	size	V	J	CDR3	DNA
.	.	TRBV10-2	TRBJ1-3	CASSEGAYGNTIYF	TGCGCCAGCAGTGAGGGGGCCTATGGAAACACCATATATTTT
.	.	TRBV11-2	TRBJ1-6	CASSLDTGAGNSPLHF	TGTGCCAGCAGCTTAGATACAGGAGCGGGGAATTCACCCCTCCACTTT
TRBD1	.	TRBV7-2	TRBJ2-1	CASSLGQGFYNEQFF	TGTGCCAGCAGCTTAGGACAGGGATTCTACAATGAGCAGTTCTTC
TRBD2	.	TRBV28	TRBJ2-2	CASNPLAGGANRNTGELFF	TGTGCCAGCAATCCCCTAGCGGGAGGGGCCAACAGGAACACCGGGGAGCTGTTTTTT
TRBD1	.	TRBV18	TRBJ2-7	CASSRDRGDYEQYF	TGTGCCAGCTCACGGGACAGGGGCGACTACGAGCAGTACTTC
.	.	TRBV19	TRBJ1-2	CASSIGWAYGYTF	TGTGCCAGTAGTATAGGGTGGGCGTATGGCTACACCTTC
TRBD1	.	TRBV19	TRBJ1-5	CASSNGQGGRGRNQPQHF	TGTGCCAGTAGTAACGGGCAGGGGGGCAGGGGGCGAAATCAGCCCCAGCATTTT
.	.	TRBV18	TRBJ1-3	CASSPPSGFSGNTIYF	TGTGCCAGCTCACCACCTAGCGGGTTCTCGGGAAACACCATATATTTT
TRBD1	.	TRBV19	TRBJ2-4	CASSSGTGNIQYF	TGTGCCAGTAGTTCCGGGACAGGGAACATTCAGTACTTC
TRBD2	.	TRBV7-9	TRBJ2-1	CASSLGSGVWDEQFF	TGTGCCAGCAGCTTAGGTAGCGGGGTATGGGATGAGCAGTTCTTC
TRBD1	.	TRBV5-1	TRBJ2-1	CASGDSGQGYKQFF	TGCGCCAGCGGCGACTCGGGACAGGGCTACAAGCAGTTCTTC
TRBD2	.	TRBV19	TRBJ2-3	CASSIKSSGSTDTQYF	TGTGCCAGTAGTATAAAATCTAGCGGGAGCACAGATACGCAGTATTTT
.	few	TRBV13	TRBJ2-4	CASSPLGGRNIQYF	TGTGCCAGCAGCCCCCTTGGCGGGCGAAACATTCAGTACTTC
TRBD2	.	TRBV11-2	TRBJ2-5	CASSLGTSGRVQETQYF	TGTGCCAGCAGCCTGGGGACTAGCGGGCGGGTCCAAGAGACCCAGTACTTC
.	.	TRBV6-1	TRBJ1-2	CASSGHARTGNYGYTF	TGTGCCAGCAGTGGCCATGCGAGGACGGGTAACTATGGCTACACCTTC
.	.	TRBV27	TRBJ1-2	CASTPRQGYGYTF	TGTGCCAGCACCCCTCGGCAGGGCTATGGCTACACCTTC
.	.	TRBV10-1	TRBJ2-2	CASSDRGAGGELFF	TGCGCCAGCAGTGACAGGGGGGCTGGCGGGGAGCTGTTTTTT
TRBD1	.	TRBV7-9	TRBJ2-7	CASSSLWGRGQGGSYEQYF	TGTGCCAGCAGCTCCTTATGGGGACGTGGACAGGGGGGTTCCTACGAGCAGTACTTC
.	.	TRBV2	TRBJ1-5	CASSPGPNSGQPQHF	TGTGCCAGCAGTCCGGGACCCAATAGCGGTCAGCCCCAGCATTTT
.	once	TRBV7-2	TRBJ1-3	CASSLTTAGNTIYF	TGTGCCAGCAGCTTAACAACTGCTGGAAACACCATATATTTT
.	once	TRBV7-9	TRBJ1-1	CASSLTGVNTEAFF	TGTGCCAGCAGCTTGACCGGGGTCAACACTGAAGCTTTCTTT
.	few	TRBV27	TRBJ1-6	CASSYFSNSPLHF	TGTGCCAGCAGTTATTTCTCTAATTCACCCCTCCACTTT
.	.	TRBV15	TRBJ1-5	CATSRDQGVYSNQPQHF	TGTGCCACCAGCAGAGATCAAGGGGTTTATAGCAATCAGCCCCAGCATTTT